These 2 T cell receptor beta chains share one sample of origin, sequenced in a study of blood T cell repertoires in COVID-19. Profiled with immunoSEQ multiplex PCR; TCRdb holds only in-frame clones, not every one. The sample comprises hundreds of thousands of clones, 82% of which are singletons, and approximately 3.1% rests with the top ten. Source material: PBMCs or T cells enriched from blood (not recorded which). These receptors were collected from an older woman who had recovered from COVID-19.

The gene calls are TRBV2 and TRBJ1-6; D is unresolved. V was cut by 7 bases and J by 6 bases, with 13 bases left in between. Germline lookup yields CDR1 SNHLY and CDR2 FYNNEI. This CDR3 contains 14 residues. DNA for the CDR3: TGTGCCAGCACTGACCGGGTCGGTAATTCACCCCTCCACTTT. This encodes CASTDRVGNSPLHF.

The V call is TRBV19, the J call TRBJ1-5, with D possibly being TRBD1 (5 bases). V dropped 2 bases and J dropped 6 bases, with 14 bases sitting between them. The CDR3 is 15 residues long. Per germline, CDR1 LNHDA and CDR2 SQIVND (reference sequence). CDR3 coding DNA: TGTGCCAGTAGTATACAACAGGAGCAACGTCAGCCCCAGCATTTT. Amino acid sequence: CASSIQQEQRQPQHF.